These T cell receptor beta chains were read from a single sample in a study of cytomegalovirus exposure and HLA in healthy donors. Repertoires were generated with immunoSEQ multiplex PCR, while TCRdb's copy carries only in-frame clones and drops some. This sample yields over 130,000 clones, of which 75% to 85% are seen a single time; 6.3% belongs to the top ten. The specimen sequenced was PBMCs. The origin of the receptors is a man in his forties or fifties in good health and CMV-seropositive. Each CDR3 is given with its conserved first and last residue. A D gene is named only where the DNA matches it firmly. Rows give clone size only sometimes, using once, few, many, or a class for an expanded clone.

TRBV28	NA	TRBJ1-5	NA	CASSYASGVGQPQHF	TGTGCCAGCAGTTACGCGTCAGGGGTTGGCCAGCCCCAGCATTTT
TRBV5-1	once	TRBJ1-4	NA	CASSLDPRGNEKLFF	TGCGCCAGCAGCTTGGACCCCCGGGGAAATGAAAAACTGTTTTTT
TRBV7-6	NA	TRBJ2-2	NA	CASSLVAGVTGELFF	TGTGCCAGCAGCTTAGTAGCAGGGGTCACCGGGGAGCTGTTTTTT
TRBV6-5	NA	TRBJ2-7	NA	CASSYDGSSYEQYF	TGTGCCAGCAGTTATGATGGTAGCTCCTACGAGCAGTACTTC
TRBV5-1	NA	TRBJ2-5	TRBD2	CASSLAGTSGQETQYF	TGCGCCAGCAGCTTAGCCGGGACTAGCGGACAAGAGACCCAGTACTTC
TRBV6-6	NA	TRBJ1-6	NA	CASSYSGSPLHF	TGTGCCAGCAGTTACTCTGGCTCACCCCTCCACTTT
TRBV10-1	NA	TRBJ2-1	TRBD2	CASSEGLAGPWAYNEQFF	TGCGCCAGCAGTGAAGGACTAGCGGGACCCTGGGCCTACAATGAGCAGTTCTTC
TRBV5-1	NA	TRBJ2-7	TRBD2	CASSLARGGGITYEQYF	TGCGCCAGCAGCTTGGCTCGCGGGGGGGGAATTACCTACGAGCAGTACTTC
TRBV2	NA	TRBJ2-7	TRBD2	CASRHSGKVYEQYF	TGTGCCAGCAGACATAGCGGGAAAGTCTACGAGCAGTACTTC
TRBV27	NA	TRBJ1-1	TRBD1	CASSRDRVDTEAFF	TGTGCCAGCAGTCGGGACAGGGTGGACACTGAAGCTTTCTTT
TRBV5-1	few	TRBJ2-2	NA	CASRASTGTGELFF	TGCGCCAGCAGGGCCTCGACGGGCACCGGGGAGCTGTTTTTT
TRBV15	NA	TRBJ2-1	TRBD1	CATSNDRVFGEQFF	TGTGCCACCAGCAACGACAGGGTTTTTGGGGAGCAGTTCTTC
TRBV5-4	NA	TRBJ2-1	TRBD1	CASSTPGQGASEFF	TGTGCCAGCAGCACCCCGGGACAGGGGGCGTCCGAGTTCTTC
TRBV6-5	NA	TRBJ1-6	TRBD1	CASSPDRGSPLHF	TGTGCCAGCAGTCCCGACAGGGGATCACCCCTCCACTTT
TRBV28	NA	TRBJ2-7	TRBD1	CASSFPGTAYEQYF	TGTGCCAGCAGTTTCCCCGGGACAGCGTACGAGCAGTACTTC
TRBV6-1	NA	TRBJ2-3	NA	CASSGGGTPDTQYF	TGTGCCAGCAGTGGGGGCGGGACCCCAGATACGCAGTATTTT
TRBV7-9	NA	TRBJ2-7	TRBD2	CASSVGLADYEQYF	TGTGCCAGCAGCGTTGGACTAGCGGATTACGAGCAGTACTTC
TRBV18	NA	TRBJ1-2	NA	CASSPERTDGYTF	TGTGCCAGCTCACCAGAGCGGACAGATGGCTACACCTTC
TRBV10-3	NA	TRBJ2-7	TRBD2	CAIRPGLAGNYEQYF	TGTGCCATCAGGCCGGGACTAGCGGGGAACTACGAGCAGTACTTC
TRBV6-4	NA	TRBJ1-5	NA	CASPPVGSRPQHF	TGTGCCAGCCCCCCGGTCGGGAGTCGGCCCCAGCATTTT
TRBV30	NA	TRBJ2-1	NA	CAWRAEWSYNEQFF	TGTGCCTGGCGCGCCGAGTGGTCCTACAATGAGCAGTTCTTC
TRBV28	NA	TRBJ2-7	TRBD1	CASRQTGGEQYF	TGTGCCAGCAGGCAAACAGGGGGAGAGCAGTACTTC
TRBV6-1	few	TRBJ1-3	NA	CAGKQVSGNTIYF	TGTGCCGGCAAACAGGTTTCTGGAAACACCATATATTTT
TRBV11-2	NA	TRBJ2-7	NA	CASSFGLAISYEQYF	TGTGCCAGCAGCTTTGGCCTAGCGATCTCCTACGAGCAGTACTTC
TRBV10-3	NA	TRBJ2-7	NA	CAGGIGNEQYF	TGTGCCGGAGGGATTGGGAACGAGCAGTACTTC
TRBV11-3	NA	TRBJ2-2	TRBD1	CASSRDRGLTGELFF	TGTGCCAGTTCCCGGGACAGGGGGCTCACCGGGGAGCTGTTTTTT
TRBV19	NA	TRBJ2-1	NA	CASSPRSPPTPNEQFF	TGTGCCAGTAGTCCTCGTAGTCCCCCCACTCCCAATGAGCAGTTCTTC
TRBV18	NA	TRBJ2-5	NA	CASSPSRGRQETQYF	TGTGCCAGCTCACCATCCAGGGGCCGCCAAGAGACCCAGTACTTC
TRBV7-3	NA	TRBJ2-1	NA	CASSSQWGPGNEQFF	TGTGCCAGCAGTTCCCAGTGGGGGCCGGGGAATGAGCAGTTCTTC
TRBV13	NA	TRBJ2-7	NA	CASSQWASVKNEQYF	TGTGCCAGCAGCCAGTGGGCTAGCGTTAAGAACGAGCAGTACTTC
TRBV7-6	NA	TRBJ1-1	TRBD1	CASSLGDRGYGTEAFF	TGTGCCAGCAGCTTAGGGGACAGGGGTTACGGCACTGAAGCTTTCTTT
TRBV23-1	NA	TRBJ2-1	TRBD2	CASSQSPGGPWCSYNEQFF	TGCGCCAGCAGTCAATCCCCGGGAGGGCCTTGGTGCTCCTACAATGAGCAGTTCTTC
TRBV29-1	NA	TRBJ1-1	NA	CSVDEYTEAFF	TGCAGCGTTGATGAGTACACTGAAGCTTTCTTT
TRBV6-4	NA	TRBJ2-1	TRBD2	CATGTSGSMGLDYNEQFF	TGTGCCACCGGGACTAGTGGTTCAATGGGACTCGACTACAATGAGCAGTTCTTC
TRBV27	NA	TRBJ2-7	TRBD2	CASRSVKLAGESYEQYF	TGTGCCAGCAGAAGTGTAAAACTAGCGGGAGAATCCTACGAGCAGTACTTC
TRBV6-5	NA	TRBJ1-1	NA	CASGRDSDTEAFF	TGTGCCAGCGGCAGGGATTCGGACACTGAAGCTTTCTTT
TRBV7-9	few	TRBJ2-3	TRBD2	CASSNSGRATDTQYF	TGTGCCAGCAGCAATAGCGGGAGGGCCACAGATACGCAGTATTTT
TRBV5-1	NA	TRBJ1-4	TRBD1	CASSRTGRVGNEKLFF	TGCGCCAGCAGCCGGACAGGGAGAGTAGGTAATGAAAAACTGTTTTTT
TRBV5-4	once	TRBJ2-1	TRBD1	CASSTGQGRMGNEQFF	TGTGCCAGCAGCACGGGACAGGGGAGGATGGGGAATGAGCAGTTCTTC
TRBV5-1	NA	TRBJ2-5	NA	CASSLELEETQYF	TGCGCCAGCAGCTTGGAGCTCGAAGAGACCCAGTACTTC
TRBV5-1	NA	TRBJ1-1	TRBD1	CASSWGDSLSNTEAFF	TGCGCCAGCAGCTGGGGGGACAGTCTCTCCAACACTGAAGCTTTCTTT
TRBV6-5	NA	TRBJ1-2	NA	CASSYRDYGYTF	TGTGCCAGCAGTTACCGGGACTATGGCTACACCTTC
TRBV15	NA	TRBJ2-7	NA	CATSRDLMSYEQYF	TGTGCCACCAGCAGAGATTTGATGAGTTACGAGCAGTACTTC
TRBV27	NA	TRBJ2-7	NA	CASSFDSYYEQYF	TGTGCCAGCAGTTTCGACAGCTACTACGAGCAGTACTTC
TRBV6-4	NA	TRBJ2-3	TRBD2	CASSELADTDTQYF	TGTGCCAGCTCGGAACTAGCGGACACAGATACGCAGTATTTT
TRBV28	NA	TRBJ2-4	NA	CASSTPYRARGSIQYF	TGTGCCAGCAGTACCCCCTACAGGGCACGGGGTTCGATTCAGTACTTC
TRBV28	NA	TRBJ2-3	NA	CASSSQTRTTGTDTQYF	TGTGCCAGCAGTTCTCAAACTCGGACTACCGGCACAGATACGCAGTATTTT
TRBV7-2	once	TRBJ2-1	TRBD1	CASSLRFQGAAEQFF	TGTGCCAGCAGCTTAAGATTTCAGGGGGCGGCTGAGCAGTTCTTC
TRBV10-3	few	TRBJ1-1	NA	CAIDGGGEAFF	TGTGCCATCGATGGTGGAGGTGAAGCTTTCTTT
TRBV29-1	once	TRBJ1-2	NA	CSVEESAGTGSGYTF	TGCAGCGTTGAAGAGTCGGCGGGTACGGGGAGTGGCTACACCTTC
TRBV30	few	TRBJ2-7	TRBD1	CAWDPGQRIEQYF	TGTGCCTGGGACCCGGGACAGAGAATCGAGCAGTACTTC
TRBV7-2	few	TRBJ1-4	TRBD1	CASSYRTGSEKLFF	TGTGCCAGCAGCTATAGGACAGGGAGTGAAAAACTGTTTTTT
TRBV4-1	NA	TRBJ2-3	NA	CASSPPADTQYF	TGCGCCAGCAGCCCCCCGGCAGATACGCAGTATTTT
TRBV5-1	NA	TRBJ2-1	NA	CASALNRNNYNEQFF	TGCGCCAGCGCCTTAAACAGGAACAATTACAATGAGCAGTTCTTC
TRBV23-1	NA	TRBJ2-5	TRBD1	CASSQSEAGGLETQYF	TGCGCCAGCAGTCAATCGGAGGCAGGGGGTTTAGAGACCCAGTACTTC
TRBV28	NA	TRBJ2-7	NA	CASMDISYEQYF	TGTGCCAGCATGGACATCTCCTACGAGCAGTACTTC
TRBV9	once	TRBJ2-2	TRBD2	CASSVLGLANTGELFF	TGTGCCAGCAGCGTATTGGGACTAGCGAACACCGGGGAGCTGTTTTTT